One TCR beta chain is described in this entry. As yet, its antigen is unknown. This entry comes from a study of identical twins. Points from the study as a whole: A lower insertion count was a feature of abundant cord blood beta clonotypes, with no such feature in memory repertoires.

Healthy Caucasians alone served as donors. TCRdb itself ran the 5' RACE reads through MiXCR, one entry per CDR3 protein. The sample consists of about 240,000 distinct CDR3 sequences, roughly a tenth of them appearing once. CDR1 and CDR2 from the germline V gene are MNHEY and SVGEGT. Trimming cost V 7 bases and J 6 bases; bases outside gene matches: 6. The CDR3 length is 13 residues. The J gene is TRBJ2-7, the V gene TRBV6-2 or TRBV6-3, with 10 bases aligning to TRBD2. Material for sequencing was memory T cells sorted from blood. The receptor's source is a man in his fifties in good health. CDR3 sequence: CASIVASGSEQYF. CDR3 sequence (DNA): TGTGCCAGCATCGTCGCTAGCGGGAGCGAGCAGTACTTC.